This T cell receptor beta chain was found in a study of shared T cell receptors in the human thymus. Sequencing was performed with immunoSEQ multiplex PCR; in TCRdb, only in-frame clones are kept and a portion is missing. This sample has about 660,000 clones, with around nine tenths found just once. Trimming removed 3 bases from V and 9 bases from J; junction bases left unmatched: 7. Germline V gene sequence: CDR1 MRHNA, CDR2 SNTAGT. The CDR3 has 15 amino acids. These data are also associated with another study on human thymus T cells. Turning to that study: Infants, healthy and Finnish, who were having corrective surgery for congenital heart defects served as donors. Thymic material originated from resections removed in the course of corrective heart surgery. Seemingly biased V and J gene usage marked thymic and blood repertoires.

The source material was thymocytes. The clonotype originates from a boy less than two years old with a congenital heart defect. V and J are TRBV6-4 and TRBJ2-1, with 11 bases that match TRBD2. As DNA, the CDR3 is TGTGCCAGCAGTGAGGATAGCGGGAGGGAGGTTGAGCAGTTCTTC. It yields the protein CASSEDSGREVEQFF.